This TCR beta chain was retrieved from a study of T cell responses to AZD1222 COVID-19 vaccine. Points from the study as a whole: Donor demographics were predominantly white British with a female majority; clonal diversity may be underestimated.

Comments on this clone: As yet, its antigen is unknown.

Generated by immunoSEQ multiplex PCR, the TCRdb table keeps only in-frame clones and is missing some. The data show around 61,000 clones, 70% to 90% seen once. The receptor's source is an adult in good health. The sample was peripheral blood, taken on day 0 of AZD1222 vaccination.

The CDR3 region is CASAPGPEEQYF. The CDR3 region has the DNA TGTGCCAGCGCGCCGGGCCCGGAAGAGCAGTACTTC. V gene TRBV2 combines with J gene TRBJ2-7, with D uncertain. V dropped 8 bases and J dropped 7 bases, with 15 bases sitting between them. Germline CDR1 is SNHLY and CDR2 is FYNNEI. The CDR3 has 12 residues.